The clone carrying this T cell receptor beta chain was counted only a few times. The antigen is not known. This specimen comes from a study of beta chain features in type 1 diabetes. On the study more broadly: Patients were similar to healthy donors in age and gender (as well as in cell yields). Study-level results: Healthy donors had naive, central memory and Treg TCRB repertoires that appeared less similar than those seen among patients.

Trimming removed 5 bases from V and 7 bases from J, with 14 bases in between. The germline V gene encodes CDR1 KGHSH and CDR2 LQKENI. The CDR3 covers 14 residues. Reverse transcribing all isolated RNA meant expressed TCRB transcripts were sequenced. Data came from immunoSEQ multiplex PCR; TCRdb stores just in-frame clones and leaves some out. Of about 900,000 clones detected, 15% to 20% appear once; the ten largest clones hold 0.02% to 0.03%. The source is a woman aged 18-30 years in good health. The genes are TRBV18 and TRBJ2-2, with D perhaps TRBD2 (6 bases). The sequenced material came from naive CD4+ T cells from blood. The CDR3 sequence is CASSSGGTVGELFF. CDR3 in DNA: TGTGCCAGCTCATCCGGAGGGACGGTCGGGGAGCTGTTTTTT.